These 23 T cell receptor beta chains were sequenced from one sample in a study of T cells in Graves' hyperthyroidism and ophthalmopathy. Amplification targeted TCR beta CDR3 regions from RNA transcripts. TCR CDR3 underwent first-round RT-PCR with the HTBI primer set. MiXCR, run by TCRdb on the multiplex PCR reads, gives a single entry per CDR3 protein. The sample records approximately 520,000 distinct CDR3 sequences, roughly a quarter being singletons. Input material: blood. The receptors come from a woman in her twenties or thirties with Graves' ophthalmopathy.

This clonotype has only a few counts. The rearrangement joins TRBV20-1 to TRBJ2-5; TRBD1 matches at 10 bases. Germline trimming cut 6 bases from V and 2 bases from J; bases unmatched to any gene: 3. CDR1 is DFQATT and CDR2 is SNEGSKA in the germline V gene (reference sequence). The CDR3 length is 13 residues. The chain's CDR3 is CSARTGGQETQYF. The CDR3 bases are TGCAGTGCAAGGACAGGGGGGCAAGAGACCCAGTACTTC.

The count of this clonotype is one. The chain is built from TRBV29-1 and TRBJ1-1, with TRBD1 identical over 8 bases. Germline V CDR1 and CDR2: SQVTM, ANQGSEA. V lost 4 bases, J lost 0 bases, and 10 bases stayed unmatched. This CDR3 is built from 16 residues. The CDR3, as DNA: TGCAGCGTTGGTCAGGGGGCAGGCCTCATGAACACTGAAGCTTTCTTT. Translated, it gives CSVGQGAGLMNTEAFF.

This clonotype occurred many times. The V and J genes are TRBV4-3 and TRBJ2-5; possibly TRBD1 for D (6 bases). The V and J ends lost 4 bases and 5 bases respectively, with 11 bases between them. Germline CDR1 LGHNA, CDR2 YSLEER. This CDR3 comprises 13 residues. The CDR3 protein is CASSPQGWETQYF. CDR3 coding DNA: TGCGCCAGCAGCCCACAGGGTTGGGAGACCCAGTACTTC.

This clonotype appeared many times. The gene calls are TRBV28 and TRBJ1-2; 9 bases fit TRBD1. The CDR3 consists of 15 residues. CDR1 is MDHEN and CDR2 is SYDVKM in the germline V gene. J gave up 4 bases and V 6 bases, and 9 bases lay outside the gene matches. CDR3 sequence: CASRITGQGFYGYTF. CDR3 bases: TGTGCCAGCAGAATCACGGGACAGGGATTCTATGGCTACACCTTC.

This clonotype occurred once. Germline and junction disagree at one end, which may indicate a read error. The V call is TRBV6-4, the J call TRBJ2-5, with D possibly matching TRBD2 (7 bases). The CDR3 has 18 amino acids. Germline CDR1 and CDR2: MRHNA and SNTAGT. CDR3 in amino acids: CASSHSGDGGRRLGTQYF. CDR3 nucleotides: TGTGCCAGCAGTCACTCGGGGGACGGGGGGCGAAGGCTGGGGACCCAGTACTTC.

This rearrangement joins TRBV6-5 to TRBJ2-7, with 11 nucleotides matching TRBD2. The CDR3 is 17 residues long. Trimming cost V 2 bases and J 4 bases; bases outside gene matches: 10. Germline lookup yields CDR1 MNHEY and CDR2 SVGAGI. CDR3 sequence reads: CASSYGRGTSGSYEQYF. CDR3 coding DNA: TGTGCCAGCAGTTACGGGCGCGGGACTAGCGGATCATACGAGCAGTACTTC.

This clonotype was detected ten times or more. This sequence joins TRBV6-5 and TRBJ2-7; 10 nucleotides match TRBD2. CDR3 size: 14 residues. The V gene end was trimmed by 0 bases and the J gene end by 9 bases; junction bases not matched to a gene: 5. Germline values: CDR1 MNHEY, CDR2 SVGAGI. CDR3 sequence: CASSYSMTSGLQYF. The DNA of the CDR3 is TGTGCCAGCAGTTACTCGATGACTAGCGGGTTGCAGTACTTC.

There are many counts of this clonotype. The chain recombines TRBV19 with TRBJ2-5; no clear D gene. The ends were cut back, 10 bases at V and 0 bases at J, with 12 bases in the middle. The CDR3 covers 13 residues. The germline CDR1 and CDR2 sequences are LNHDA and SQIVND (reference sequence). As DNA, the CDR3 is TGTGCCACCTCCCTAATGAACCAAGAGACCCAGTACTTC. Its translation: CATSLMNQETQYF.

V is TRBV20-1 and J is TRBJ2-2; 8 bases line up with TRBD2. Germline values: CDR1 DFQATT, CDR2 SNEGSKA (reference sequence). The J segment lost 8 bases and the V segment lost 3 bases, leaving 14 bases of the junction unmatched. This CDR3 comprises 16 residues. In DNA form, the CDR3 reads TGCAGTGCTAGTGTAGAACGGGGGGGATCGTTTGGGGAGCTGTTTTTT. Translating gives CSASVERGGSFGELFF.

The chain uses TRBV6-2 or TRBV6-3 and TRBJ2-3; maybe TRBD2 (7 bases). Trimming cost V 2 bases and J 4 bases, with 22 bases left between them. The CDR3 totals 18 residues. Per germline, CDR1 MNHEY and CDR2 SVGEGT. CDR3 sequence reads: CASSYPTSGGRGADTQYF. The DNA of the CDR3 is TGTGCCAGCAGTTACCCCACCTCCGGGGGGCGCGGGGCAGATACGCAGTATTTT.

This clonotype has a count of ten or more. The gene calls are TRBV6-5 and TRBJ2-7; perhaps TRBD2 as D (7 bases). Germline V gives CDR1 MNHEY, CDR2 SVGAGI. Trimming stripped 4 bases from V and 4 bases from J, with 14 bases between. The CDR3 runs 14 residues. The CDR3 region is CASSWEGVGYEQYF. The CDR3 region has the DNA TGTGCCAGCAGTTGGGAGGGGGTGGGGTACGAGCAGTACTTC.

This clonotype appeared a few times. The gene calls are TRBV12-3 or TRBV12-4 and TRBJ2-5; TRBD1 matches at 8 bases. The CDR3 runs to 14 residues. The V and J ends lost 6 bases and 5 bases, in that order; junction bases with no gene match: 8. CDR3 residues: CASSVDRARETQYF. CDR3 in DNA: TGTGCCAGCAGCGTGGACAGGGCCCGGGAGACCCAGTACTTC.

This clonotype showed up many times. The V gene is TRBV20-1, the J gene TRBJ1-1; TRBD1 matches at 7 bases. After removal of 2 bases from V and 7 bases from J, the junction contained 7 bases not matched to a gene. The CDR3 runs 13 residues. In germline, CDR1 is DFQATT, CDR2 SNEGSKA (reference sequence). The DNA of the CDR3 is TGCAGTGCTAGAACAGGGGATTTGATTGAAGCTTTCTTT. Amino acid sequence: CSARTGDLIEAFF.

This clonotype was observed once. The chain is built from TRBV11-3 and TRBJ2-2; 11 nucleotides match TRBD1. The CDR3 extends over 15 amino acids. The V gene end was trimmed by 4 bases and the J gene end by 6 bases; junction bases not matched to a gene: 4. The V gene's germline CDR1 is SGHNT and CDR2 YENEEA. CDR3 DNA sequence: TGTGCCAGCAGCTCGGGACAGGGGGTTCCCGGGGAGCTGTTTTTT. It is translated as CASSSGQGVPGELFF.

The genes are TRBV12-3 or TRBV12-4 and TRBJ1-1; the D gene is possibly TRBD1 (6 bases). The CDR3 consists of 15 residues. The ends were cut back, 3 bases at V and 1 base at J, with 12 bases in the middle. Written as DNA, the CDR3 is TGTGCCAGCAGTTTTATATGGACAGCGAACACTGAAGCTTTCTTT. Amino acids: CASSFIWTANTEAFF.

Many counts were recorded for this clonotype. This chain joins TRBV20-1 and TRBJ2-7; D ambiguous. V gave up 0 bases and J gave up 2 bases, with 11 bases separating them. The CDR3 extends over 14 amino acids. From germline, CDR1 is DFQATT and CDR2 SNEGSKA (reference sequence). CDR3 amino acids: CSARDFSNAYEQYF. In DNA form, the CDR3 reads TGCAGTGCTAGAGATTTCAGTAACGCCTACGAGCAGTACTTC.

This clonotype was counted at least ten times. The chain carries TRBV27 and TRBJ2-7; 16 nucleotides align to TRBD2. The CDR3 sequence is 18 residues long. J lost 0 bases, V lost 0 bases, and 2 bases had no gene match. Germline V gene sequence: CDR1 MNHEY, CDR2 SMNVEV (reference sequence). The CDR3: CASSLSGLAGGSSYEQYF. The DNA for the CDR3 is TGTGCCAGCAGTTTATCGGGACTAGCGGGGGGGAGCTCCTACGAGCAGTACTTC.

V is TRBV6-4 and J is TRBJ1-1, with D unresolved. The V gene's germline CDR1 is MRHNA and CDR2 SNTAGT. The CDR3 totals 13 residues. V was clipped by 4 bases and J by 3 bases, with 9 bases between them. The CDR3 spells CASSAGSDTEAFF. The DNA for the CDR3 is TGTGCCAGCAGTGCCGGCTCGGACACTGAAGCTTTCTTT.

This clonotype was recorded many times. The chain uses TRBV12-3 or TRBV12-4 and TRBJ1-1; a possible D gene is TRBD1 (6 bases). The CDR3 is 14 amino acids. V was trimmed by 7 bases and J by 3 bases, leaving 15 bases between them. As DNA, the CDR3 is TGTGCCAGCAATCCACAGGGCCTGTACACTGAAGCTTTCTTT. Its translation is CASNPQGLYTEAFF.

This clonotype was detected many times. CDR3 nucleotides: TGCAGCGTACAGGGTGTCCAAGAGACCCAGTACTTC. Residues: CSVQGVQETQYF. J is TRBJ2-5 and V is TRBV29-1; weak D call: TRBD1 (6 bases). Germline CDR1 reads SQVTM; CDR2 reads ANQGSEA. The CDR3 covers 12 residues. Trimming removed 6 bases at V and 1 base at J, with 9 bases between.

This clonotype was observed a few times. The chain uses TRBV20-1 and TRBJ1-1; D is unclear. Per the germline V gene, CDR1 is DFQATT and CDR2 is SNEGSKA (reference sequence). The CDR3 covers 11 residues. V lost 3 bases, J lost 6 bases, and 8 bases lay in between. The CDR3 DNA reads TGCAGTGCTAGGAATATCGCTGAAGCTTTCTTT. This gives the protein CSARNIAEAFF.

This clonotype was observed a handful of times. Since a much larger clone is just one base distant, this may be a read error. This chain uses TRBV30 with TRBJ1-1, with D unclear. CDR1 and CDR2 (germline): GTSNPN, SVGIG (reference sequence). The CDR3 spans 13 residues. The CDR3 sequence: CARSVGTNTEAFF. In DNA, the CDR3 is TGTGCCCGGAGTGTGGGCACGAACACTGAAGCTTTCTTT. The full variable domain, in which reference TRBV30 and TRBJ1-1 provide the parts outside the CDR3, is SQTIHQWPATLVQPVGSPLSLECTVEGTSNPNLYWYRQAAGRGLQLLFYSVGIGQISSEVPQNLSASRPQDRQFILSSKKLLLSDSGFYLCARSVGTNTEAFFGQGTRLTVV.

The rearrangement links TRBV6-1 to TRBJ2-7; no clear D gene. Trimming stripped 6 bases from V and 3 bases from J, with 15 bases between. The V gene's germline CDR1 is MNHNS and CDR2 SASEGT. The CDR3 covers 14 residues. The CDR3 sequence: CASRSEKLLYEQYF. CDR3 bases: TGTGCCAGCAGGTCAGAAAAGCTTCTCTACGAGCAGTACTTC.